This T cell receptor beta chain was recorded in a study of T cell responses to AZD1222 COVID-19 vaccine. Study-level points and caveats: Females outnumbered males among donors, who were mostly white British; clonal diversity was possibly underestimated.

Germline V gives CDR1 LGHDT, CDR2 YNNKEL (reference sequence). This CDR3 comprises 14 residues. Between the trimmed V and J ends, which lost 3 bases and 3 bases, there was a span of 10 bases. In the case of this clone: Its antigen is not identified.

TCRdb's copy holds only in-frame clones and misses some; the assay was immunoSEQ multiplex PCR. The sample has 65,000 to 75,000 clones, more than 75% seen once. The chain joins TRBV3-1 (or the pseudogene TRBV3-2) to TRBJ2-3; D is perhaps TRBD1 or TRBD2 (5 bases each). Sample: peripheral blood, taken 28 days after the second dose of the MenACWY control vaccine. The receptor's source is an adult who received the MenACWY meningococcal vaccine as a control. The CDR3, as DNA: TGTGCCAGCAGCCAGGGGCCGGGGACAGATACGCAGTATTTT. Its protein product is CASSQGPGTDTQYF.